Sequencing of this TCR beta chain was carried out in a study of cytomegalovirus exposure and HLA in healthy donors. This CDR3 is built from 16 residues. Per the germline V gene, CDR1 is SGDLS and CDR2 is YYNGEE. The germline V and J ends were trimmed by 0 bases and 2 bases, with 15 bases remaining between them. PCR involved 60 Vbeta and 13 Jbeta primers. Assay: immunoSEQ multiplex PCR; the TCRdb copy retains only in-frame clones and omits some. Seen here are 90,000 to 120,000 clones, approximately 80% observed once, and the top ten hold around 5%. This clone was counted a few times. Sequenced: PBMCs. This chain connects TRBV9 to TRBJ2-7; D might be TRBD2 (6 bases). This clonotype was obtained from a young woman in good health and CMV-seropositive. The DNA for the CDR3 is TGTGCCAGCAGCGTAGTTCCGGACGGAGGGGCCTACGAGCAGTACTTC. This gives the protein CASSVVPDGGAYEQYF. Based on the CDR3 plus reference TRBV9 and TRBJ2-7, the full variable domain is DSGVTQTPKHLITATGQRVTLRCSPRSGDLSVYWYQQSLDQGLQFLIQYYNGEERAKGNILERFSAQQFPDLHSELNLSSLELGDSALYFCASSVVPDGGAYEQYFGPGTRLTVT.